Here is one T cell receptor (beta chain) with its context. The length of the CDR3 is 12 residues. Germline V CDR1 and CDR2: PRHDT, FYEKMQ (reference sequence). V gave up 3 bases and J gave up 7 bases, with 7 bases separating them. This sample was taken from a study of blood T cell repertoires in COVID-19. Across the whole study: Nucleic acid was either cDNA or gDNA, and it came from T cells, B-cell-depleted T cells, or PBMCs.

Here immunoSEQ multiplex PCR was the method, and the copy in TCRdb shows in-frame clones only, minus some. The data hold a few hundred thousand clones, with about 91% observed a single time. Sequencing used PBMCs or T cells enriched from blood (not recorded which). The receptor's source is a man in his late teens or twenties with acute COVID-19. The V gene is TRBV13, the J gene TRBJ2-1; possibly TRBD2 for D (6 bases). This chain's CDR3 is CASSLEGNEQFF. The CDR3 DNA is TGTGCCAGCAGCTTGGAGGGTAATGAGCAGTTCTTC.